The TCR beta chain described here comes from a study of T cell repertoires in cytomegalovirus infection. Overall study: Recently identified HLA-C-restricted CMV epitopes and well-studied HLA-B-restricted CMV epitopes were used by the study. Public TCR beta signature analysis indicated the presence of both CMV infection and matching HLA type. The study's findings and limits: Summed public TCR beta family frequency identified CMV carriers bearing the relevant HLA.

Via MiXCR, TCRdb re-called the reads, giving one row per CDR3 protein. This sample has 570,000 or so distinct CDR3 sequences, with about 39% found just once. V was pared by 1 base and J by 2 bases, with 9 bases of the junction left unmatched. This CDR3 is built from 17 residues. CDR1 LGHNA and CDR2 YSLEER come from the germline V gene. In the case of this clonotype: The antigen is unknown.

The sequence came from a human donor in good health (CMV status not recorded). Some clones in this sample may be carry-over from other donors' samples. The material sequenced was cultured PBMCs, taken from culture after CMV antigen stimulation. The chain employs TRBV4-3 and TRBJ2-5; 8 bases agree with TRBD1. This chain's CDR3 is CASSQGRRTGSQETQYF. The CDR3 DNA is TGCGCCAGCAGCCAAGGGAGAAGGACAGGGAGTCAAGAGACCCAGTACTTC.